This record concerns one T cell receptor beta chain sequence. Its matching antigen is unknown. TCRdb re-derived calls from the RT-PCR reads in MiXCR, one entry per CDR3 protein. This sample has 500,000 or so distinct CDR3 sequences, with approximately 15% found just once. The data belong to a study of response to subunit inactivated influenza vaccine. Study-wide points: There was a suggestion from the authors that each seasonal influenza vaccination recruits few new T cells.

Sequencing was performed on CD4+ T cells sorted from PBMCs, taken 23 to 25 months after vaccination. This TCR derives from a man in his fifties or sixties who received an inactivated influenza vaccine.

CDR3 residues: CASSKTSESTDTQYF. CDR3 bases: TGTGCCAGCAGCAAAACTAGCGAGAGCACAGATACGCAGTATTTT. J is TRBJ2-3 and V is TRBV7-9; 7 bases agree with TRBD2. This CDR3 contains 15 residues. Trimming at V came to 5 bases and at J to 0 bases, leaving 5 bases not matched to a gene. CDR1 and CDR2 (germline): SEHNR, FQNEAQ (reference sequence).